This TCR beta chain was observed in a study of cytomegalovirus exposure and HLA in healthy donors. Whole-study results and caveats: Specific recognition of CMV antigens was confirmed in vitro for a few chains (all CMV-associated). Likely technical artifact: a cluster of highly shared sequence variants. Accounts indicate the classifier identified cytomegalovirus status with strong specificity and sensitivity. Rarity held for most TCR sequences, but there were some public TCRs that occurred in many donors.

Germline assignment: CDR1 SGDLS and CDR2 YYNGEE. The CDR3 consists of 16 residues. V was clipped by 4 bases and J by 0 bases, with 16 bases between them. Worth noting for this clone: Its antigen is currently unknown.

With 60 Vbeta and 13 Jbeta primers, the PCR was carried out. Assay: immunoSEQ multiplex PCR; the TCRdb copy retains only in-frame clones and omits some. Seen here are fewer than 250,000 clones, 83% observed once, and the top ten hold less than 2%. The sequencing sample was made of PBMCs. The chain has TRBV9 and TRBJ1-2; D is possibly TRBD1 (6 bases). The source of this sequence is a man aged 35 to 55 in good health and CMV-seropositive. The CDR3 here is CASSPQGSRTNYGYTF. The CDR3 DNA reads as TGTGCCAGCAGCCCCCAGGGGAGTAGGACTAACTATGGCTACACCTTC.